The 31 T cell receptor beta chains below all came from one sample that was sequenced in a study of T cell responses to AZD1222 COVID-19 vaccine. Data came from immunoSEQ multiplex PCR; TCRdb stores just in-frame clones and leaves some out. The table records tens of thousands of clones, around 89% of them present only once. Specimen: peripheral blood, collected on day 0 of AZD1222 vaccination. The source is an adult in good health.

The rearrangement links TRBV7-9 to TRBJ2-5; 15 nucleotides line up with TRBD2. V lost 3 bases and J lost 4; bases outside the gene matches: 3. The germline V gene encodes CDR1 SEHNR and CDR2 FQNEAQ (reference sequence). This CDR3 comprises 16 residues. The chain's CDR3 is CASSLGLAGGLETQYF. The CDR3 nucleotides are TGTGCCAGCAGCTTGGGACTAGCGGGGGGCCTAGAGACCCAGTACTTC. Drawing the rest from reference TRBV7-9 and TRBJ2-5, the complete variable domain is DTGVSQNPRHKITKRGQNVTFRCDPISEHNRLYWYRQTLGQGPEFLTYFQNEAQLEKSRLLSDRFSAERPKGSFSTLEIQRTEQGDSAMYLCASSLGLAGGLETQYFGPGTRLLVL.

V gene TRBV9 combines with J gene TRBJ1-4, with a tentative D call TRBD1 (5 bases). Trimming took off 0 bases at V and 8 bases at J, with 11 bases between the two ends. Germline V gene sequence: CDR1 SGDLS, CDR2 YYNGEE. The CDR3 totals 14 residues. In nucleotides, the CDR3 is TGTGCCAGCAGCGTAGGGGTGGGGGAAGAAAAACTGTTTTTT. It encodes CASSVGVGEEKLFF.

CDR3 sequence (DNA): TGTGCCTGGACCGGGGAAGAGACCCAGTACTTC. Translating it yields CAWTGEETQYF. The J gene is TRBJ2-5, the V gene TRBV30, with D possibly being TRBD2 (5 bases). CDR1 and CDR2 (germline): GTSNPN, SVGIG (reference sequence). Trimming left V 4 bases short and J 3 bases short, with 6 bases between. The CDR3 totals 11 residues.

The V and J genes are TRBV7-9 and TRBJ1-1; D is perhaps TRBD1 (6 bases). Between the trimmed V and J ends, which lost 3 bases and 1 base, there was a span of 9 bases. Looked up from germline, CDR1 is SEHNR and CDR2 is FQNEAQ (reference sequence). The CDR3 length is 14 residues. In DNA, the CDR3 is TGTGCCAGCAGCTTCGACAGGTGGAACACTGAAGCTTTCTTT. This encodes CASSFDRWNTEAFF.

The rearrangement uses TRBV27 and TRBJ1-6; no clear D. The ends were cut back, 2 bases at V and 5 bases at J, with 16 bases in the middle. In germline, CDR1 is MNHEY, CDR2 SMNVEV (reference sequence). This CDR3 contains 17 residues. The CDR3 region has the DNA TGTGCCAGCAGTTTACTCACTCGACCTTCTGATAATTCACCCCTCCACTTT. Amino acid sequence: CASSLLTRPSDNSPLHF.

This clone was recorded only once. This rearrangement joins TRBV14 to TRBJ1-1; the D gene is possibly TRBD1 (5 bases). The CDR3 covers 13 residues. Germline V gene data show CDR1 as SGHDN and CDR2 as FVKESK. V lost 6 bases, J lost 4 bases, and 12 bases lay in between. The CDR3 spells CASRQDWGTEAFF. CDR3 nucleotides: TGTGCCAGCAGACAGGACTGGGGCACTGAAGCTTTCTTT.

V is TRBV5-6 and J is TRBJ1-6, with 8 bases aligning to TRBD1. J gave up 9 bases and V 0 bases, and 5 bases lay outside the gene matches. The CDR3 runs to 15 residues. CDR1 SGHDT and CDR2 YYEEEE come from the germline V gene. The CDR3, as DNA: TGTGCCAGCAGCTTGGGTGACAGGGGTGGTTCACCCCTCCACTTT. Translation gives CASSLGDRGGSPLHF.

The V gene is TRBV27, the J gene TRBJ1-1; D remains ambiguous. The CDR3 consists of 11 residues. V gave up 3 bases and J gave up 7 bases, with 6 bases separating them. Germline V lookup: CDR1 MNHEY, CDR2 SMNVEV (reference sequence). The CDR3 DNA reads TGTGCCAGCAGTTTTGGTCGTGAAGCTTTCTTT. It specifies CASSFGREAFF.

The chain recombines TRBV19 with TRBJ1-1; 9 nucleotides agree with TRBD1. From germline, CDR1 is LNHDA and CDR2 SQIVND (reference sequence). The V gene end was trimmed by 8 bases and the J gene end by 11 bases; junction bases not matched to a gene: 6. The CDR3 length is 11 residues. The CDR3: CASVRQGGAFF. As DNA, the CDR3 is TGTGCCAGTGTCCGACAGGGGGGGGCTTTCTTT.

The chain is built from TRBV5-1 and TRBJ2-3, with D maybe TRBD2 (5 bases). The length of the CDR3 is 13 residues. With 0 bases removed from V and 4 bases from J, the gap between germline ends came to 6 bases. Germline V gene data show CDR1 as SGHRS and CDR2 as YFSETQ. The CDR3 spells CASSLAGSDTQYF. The CDR3 region has the DNA TGCGCCAGCAGCTTGGCGGGGTCAGATACGCAGTATTTT.

The chain joins TRBV6-2 or TRBV6-3 to TRBJ2-1; 12 bases match TRBD2. The CDR3 spans 16 residues. Trimming cost V 2 bases and J 5 bases; bases outside gene matches: 4. Per the germline V gene, CDR1 is MNHEY and CDR2 is SVGEGT. CDR3 sequence reads: CASSYGASGGDNEQFF. The CDR3 nucleotides read TGTGCCAGCAGTTACGGGGCTAGCGGGGGGGACAATGAGCAGTTCTTC.

The rearrangement links TRBV5-4 to TRBJ1-1; D perhaps matches TRBD1 (6 bases). This CDR3 contains 14 residues. Trimming shortened V by 4 bases and J by 2 bases, and 12 bases separated the two germline ends. Looked up from germline, CDR1 is SGHNT and CDR2 is YYREEE (reference sequence). CDR3 protein: CASSIAGANTEAFF. The CDR3 DNA reads as TGTGCCAGCAGCATAGCAGGGGCCAACACTGAAGCTTTCTTT. Complete variable domain (other parts from reference TRBV5-4 and TRBJ1-1): ETGVTQSPTHLIKTRGQQVTLRCSSQSGHNTVSWYQQALGQGPQFIFQYYREEENGRGNFPPRFSGLQFPNYSSELNVNALELDDSALYLCASSIAGANTEAFFGQGTRLTVV.

The chain employs TRBV7-9 and TRBJ2-1; D unclear. There are 12 residues in the CDR3. V was cut by 1 base and J by 7 bases, with 5 bases left in between. The germline CDR1 and CDR2 sequences are SEHNR and FQNEAQ (reference sequence). The CDR3 region is CASSLVGNEQFF. DNA for the CDR3: TGTGCCAGCAGCTTAGTGGGTAATGAGCAGTTCTTC.

The chain employs TRBV7-9 and TRBJ1-5, with a tentative D call TRBD1 (5 bases). Trimming removed 6 bases from V and 7 bases from J, with 10 bases in between. The germline CDR1 and CDR2 sequences are SEHNR and FQNEAQ (reference sequence). CDR3 length equals 12 residues. CDR3: CASSLKGQPQHF. DNA for the CDR3: TGTGCCAGCAGTTTGAAGGGGCAGCCCCAGCATTTT. Full variable domain (remainder filled in from reference TRBV7-9 and TRBJ1-5): DTGVSQNPRHKITKRGQNVTFRCDPISEHNRLYWYRQTLGQGPEFLTYFQNEAQLEKSRLLSDRFSAERPKGSFSTLEIQRTEQGDSAMYLCASSLKGQPQHFGDGTRLSIL.

The rearrangement links TRBV5-1 to TRBJ1-4; no clear D gene. This CDR3 spans 15 amino acids. The V and J ends lost 0 bases and 8 bases respectively, with 14 bases between them. CDR1 is SGHRS, CDR2 YFSETQ, per germline. The CDR3 spells CASSLGGESREKLFF. CDR3 DNA: TGCGCCAGCAGCTTGGGAGGCGAGTCTCGGGAAAAACTGTTTTTT.

The chain couples TRBV6-5 to TRBJ2-3, with unresolved D. Germline V lookup: CDR1 MNHEY, CDR2 SVGAGI. The CDR3 length is 14 residues. V lost 1 base and J 2 bases, leaving 7 bases between the germline ends. The CDR3 sequence is CASSYLADTDTQYF. CDR3 coding DNA: TGTGCCAGCAGTTACTTGGCGGACACAGATACGCAGTATTTT.

V usage is TRBV3-1 (or the pseudogene TRBV3-2) and J usage is TRBJ2-1; D is unresolved. The CDR3 has 14 amino acids. The germline V gene has CDR1 LGHDT and CDR2 YNNKEL (reference sequence). Trimming took 1 base from V and 7 from J, leaving 11 bases between them. Here the CDR3 reads CASSQAPALNEQFF. The CDR3 DNA is TGTGCCAGCAGCCAAGCCCCGGCCCTAAATGAGCAGTTCTTC.

V usage is TRBV5-6 and J usage is TRBJ2-1; D possibly uses TRBD1 or TRBD2 (5 bases each). V gave up 6 bases and J gave up 2 bases, with 15 bases separating them. This CDR3 comprises 15 residues. Germline loops: CDR1 SGHDT, CDR2 YYEEEE. CDR3 region: CASTRVGVAYNEQFF. The CDR3 bases are TGTGCCAGCACCAGGGTGGGGGTTGCCTACAATGAGCAGTTCTTC. Together with reference TRBV5-6 and TRBJ2-1, the CDR3 gives the full variable domain: DAGVTQSPTHLIKTRGQQVTLRCSPKSGHDTVSWYQQALGQGPQFIFQYYEEEERQRGNFPDRFSGHQFPNYSSELNVNALLLGDSALYLCASTRVGVAYNEQFFGPGTRLTVL.

The chain links TRBV4-1 to TRBJ2-2, with 8 bases lining up with TRBD1. This CDR3 has 15 amino acids. Germline V gene lookup returns CDR1 MGHRA and CDR2 YSYEKL. V trimming: 6 bases; J trimming: 3 bases; junction bases outside the gene matches: 6. CDR3 protein: CASRDRAVDTGELFF. The CDR3 DNA reads TGCGCCAGCAGGGACAGGGCGGTGGACACCGGGGAGCTGTTTTTT.

The chain joins TRBV27 to TRBJ2-2, with 7 bases fitting TRBD1. The CDR3 extends over 15 amino acids. Germline values: CDR1 MNHEY, CDR2 SMNVEV (reference sequence). J gave up 5 bases and V 3 bases, and 6 bases lay outside the gene matches. This CDR3 is CASSFTGARTGELFF. The CDR3 DNA follows: TGTGCCAGCAGTTTTACAGGGGCGCGGACCGGGGAGCTGTTTTTT.

The V and J genes are TRBV30 and TRBJ2-7; 7 bases are shared with TRBD2. Germline V lookup: CDR1 GTSNPN, CDR2 SVGIG (reference sequence). V was clipped by 1 base and J by 3 bases; unmatched bases: 9. This CDR3 region has 15 residues. The CDR3 nucleotides are TGTGCCTGGAGTGCGGCTAGCGGCCTGGGCTACGAGCAGTACTTC. It codes for CAWSAASGLGYEQYF.

The chain combines TRBV7-6 with TRBJ2-1; 8 bases map to TRBD2. The CDR3 extends over 17 amino acids. J gave up 2 bases and V 1 base, and 7 bases lay outside the gene matches. From germline, CDR1 is SGHVS and CDR2 FNYEAQ. CDR3 residues: CASSLDGRGGPYNEQFF. CDR3 nucleotide sequence: TGTGCCAGCAGCTTAGATGGTCGCGGGGGGCCCTACAATGAGCAGTTCTTC.

This sequence joins TRBV19 and TRBJ1-2; 8 bases agree with TRBD1. Germline V gene data show CDR1 as LNHDA and CDR2 as SQIVND (reference sequence). V lost 2 bases and J lost 2; bases outside the gene matches: 4. The CDR3 has 15 amino acids. CDR3: CASSITAGGNYGYTF. DNA of the CDR3: TGTGCCAGTAGTATAACGGCAGGGGGCAACTATGGCTACACCTTC.

V gene TRBV28 combines with J gene TRBJ1-1; no reliable D call. V dropped 6 bases and J dropped 4 bases, with 15 bases sitting between them. The V gene's germline CDR1 is MDHEN and CDR2 SYDVKM. The CDR3 contains 14 residues. The DNA of the CDR3 is TGTGCCAGCAGGGCCGTGGGAGGTGGCACTGAAGCTTTCTTT. This sequence encodes CASRAVGGGTEAFF.

The V gene is TRBV30, the J gene TRBJ1-2, with 9 nucleotides matching TRBD1. The V and J ends lost 6 bases and 4 bases, in that order; junction bases with no gene match: 3. This CDR3 is 12 amino acids long. The V gene's germline CDR1 is GTSNPN and CDR2 SVGIG (reference sequence). This CDR3 reads CACVGQGYGYTF. CDR3 in DNA: TGTGCCTGCGTGGGACAGGGCTATGGCTACACCTTC. The variable domain in full, with the rest retrieved from reference TRBV30 and TRBJ1-2, is SQTIHQWPATLVQPVGSPLSLECTVEGTSNPNLYWYRQAAGRGLQLLFYSVGIGQISSEVPQNLSASRPQDRQFILSSKKLLLSDSGFYLCACVGQGYGYTFGSGTRLTVV.

Details on this clone: Given a much more abundant clone one base away, this may be a read error. Other DNA sequences within the sample encode an identical CDR3. The V and J genes are TRBV5-1 and TRBJ1-2, with D tentatively TRBD1 (6 bases). In germline, CDR1 is SGHRS, CDR2 YFSETQ. The CDR3 covers 13 residues. V was cut by 5 bases and J by 8 bases, with 16 bases left in between. Here the CDR3 reads CASSNHRGGGYTF. CDR3 nucleotides: TGCGCCAGCAGTAACCACCGGGGGGGCGGCTACACCTTC.

The chain uses TRBV7-8 and TRBJ1-1; D gene unclear. The CDR3 length is 13 residues. Germline V gene data show CDR1 as SGHVS and CDR2 as FQNEAQ. Trimming shortened V by 6 bases and J by 4 bases, and 12 bases separated the two germline ends. The CDR3 coding sequence is TGTGCCAGCAGACCTACGGGGTTCACTGAAGCTTTCTTT. Translation: CASRPTGFTEAFF.

This chain links TRBV9 with TRBJ2-1, with D possibly being TRBD1 or TRBD2 (5 bases each). Trimming pared 4 bases from V and 8 bases from J, leaving 13 bases between. The CDR3 loop spans 13 amino acids. Germline values: CDR1 SGDLS, CDR2 YYNGEE. The CDR3 spells CASSPGTAHEQFF. The CDR3 region has the DNA TGTGCCAGCAGCCCCGGGACCGCCCATGAGCAGTTCTTC.

The chain has TRBV2 and TRBJ1-4; no clear D. V gave up 7 bases and J gave up 2 bases, with 17 bases separating them. This CDR3 is 16 amino acids long. CDR1 is SNHLY, CDR2 FYNNEI, per germline. The CDR3 bases are TGTGCCAGCACCCAGACCCCGGCAGTTACTAATGAAAAACTGTTTTTT. Translated, it gives CASTQTPAVTNEKLFF.

V and J are TRBV18 and TRBJ1-2; TRBD1 might be the D (6 bases). This CDR3 comprises 15 residues. CDR1 KGHSH and CDR2 LQKENI come from the germline V gene. The V gene lost 3 bases and the J gene lost 2 bases, with 13 bases spanning the gap. The CDR3 region is CASSPVGQPNYGYTF. As DNA, the CDR3 is TGTGCCAGCTCACCCGTGGGACAACCAAACTATGGCTACACCTTC.

The rearrangement links TRBV4-3 to TRBJ1-1; perhaps TRBD1 as D (5 bases). This CDR3 is 13 amino acids long. The germline V gene has CDR1 LGHNA and CDR2 YSLEER. The germline V and J ends were trimmed by 1 base and 12 bases, with 15 bases remaining between them. CDR3 in amino acids: CASSQGGGFLTFF. CDR3 coding DNA: TGCGCCAGCAGCCAAGGGGGGGGATTTTTAACTTTCTTT.